Each of the 8 T cell receptor beta chains below was sequenced from the same sample in a study of T cell clonality in common variable immunodeficiency (dated by TCRdb to about 2015). Libraries were made using the immunoSEQ multiplex PCR assay. TCRdb obtained this table from immuneACCESS and retained in-frame rearrangements with V and J assigned. These tables miss some clones; where compared with another copy, unresolved V genes account for less than half of the shortfall, and the remainder is unexplained. This sample holds tens of thousands of clones in total, without any singletons. 1.7% of the sample is taken by the ten largest. Sequencing was done on a sample of peripheral blood mononuclear cells. Receptor source: a person aged 18-70 years in good health.

The sample holds many counts of this clone. The read terminates 3 residues before the CDR3 end, so the remaining end is supplied by the germline J gene. The chain combines TRBV23-1 with TRBJ2-1; D call uncertain. TRBV23-1 is identified as an open reading frame with a role that is uncertain. There are 16 residues in the CDR3. The ends were cut back, 6 bases at V and 2 bases at J, with 17 bases in the middle. The sequenced CDR3 bases are TGCGCCAGCAGGCACCAACGGCCCCGGGCCTACAATGAG. Translating gives CASRHQRPRAYNE. The whole CDR3 protein reads CASRHQRPRAYNEQFF.

This clone has ten or more counts. The read ends 3 residues early relative to the CDR3; the germline J gene fills the gap. This rearrangement joins TRBV2 to TRBJ1-2; 8 bases are shared with TRBD1. This CDR3 is 15 amino acids long. Germline lookup yields CDR1 SNHLY and CDR2 FYNNEI. CDR3 sequence reads: CASSENLDRVGGYTF. The DNA read from the CDR3 is TGTGCCAGCAGTGAAAATCTGGACAGGGTCGGGGGC.

Many counts were recorded for this clone. The read terminates 3 residues before the CDR3 end, so the remaining end is supplied by the germline J gene. The genes are TRBV7-9 and TRBJ2-5; 7 bases are a match to TRBD1. This CDR3 spans 15 amino acids. From germline, CDR1 is SEHNR and CDR2 FQNEAQ (reference sequence). The trim removed 4 bases at V and 3 bases at J, leaving 8 bases unmatched. The CDR3 DNA, read in part, is TGTGCCAGCAGCTCAAAGGGACAGAGTAAAGAGACC. Encoded protein: CASSSKGQSKET. From start to end, the CDR3 is CASSSKGQSKETQYF. Variable domain in full (rest from reference TRBV7-9 and TRBJ2-5): DTGVSQNPRHKITKRGQNVTFRCDPISEHNRLYWYRQTLGQGPEFLTYFQNEAQLEKSRLLSDRFSAERPKGSFSTLEIQRTEQGDSAMYLCASSSKGQSKETQYFGPGTRLLVL.

This clone appeared many times. The read finishes 3 residues shy of the CDR3 end, and the germline J gene is used to complete it. The chain carries TRBV20-1 and TRBJ2-7; 7 bases line up with TRBD1. This CDR3 is 13 amino acids long. J was trimmed by 3 bases and V by 5 bases; bases with no gene match: 7. The germline V gene encodes CDR1 DFQATT and CDR2 SNEGSKA (reference sequence). The CDR3: CSASLDRDYEQYF. The sequenced part of the CDR3 DNA is TGCAGTGCTTCTCTCGACAGGGACTACGAG.

At least ten counts were recorded for this clone. The CDR3 spells CASRDRGTGELFF. The part of the CDR3 DNA that was read is TGTGCCAGTAGGGACAGGGGCACCGGGGAG. The chain joins TRBV19 to TRBJ2-2; 9 positions agree with TRBD1. The read falls 3 residues short of the CDR3 end, and the missing part is taken from the germline J gene. The CDR3 has 13 amino acids. Germline CDR1 is LNHDA and CDR2 is SQIVND (reference sequence). V dropped 6 bases and J dropped 4; count of bases not matched to a gene: 0.

This clone was seen ten or more times. Read coverage stops 3 residues before the CDR3 terminus; the germline J gene supplies the remainder. The J gene is TRBJ2-1, the V gene TRBV5-1; 7 nucleotides line up with TRBD2. The V segment lost 2 bases and the J segment 0 bases; nucleotides outside the gene matches: 5. The germline gives CDR1 SGHRS, CDR2 YFSETQ. The CDR3 totals 16 residues. The chain's CDR3 is CASSLLGGSSYNEQFF. The CDR3 DNA, read in part, is TGCGCCAGCAGCTTACTAGGCGGGAGCTCCTACAATGAG.

In its sample, this clone was seen many times. CDR3 DNA (partial): TGCAGTGCTAGAGACAGGTCCGCCGCCTACGAG. Translated: CSARDRSAAYE. Given in full, the CDR3 is CSARDRSAAYEQYF. The chain uses TRBV20-1 and TRBJ2-7; D is uncertain. Read data end 3 residues before the CDR3 end; the end is taken from the germline J gene. Germline V lookup: CDR1 DFQATT, CDR2 SNEGSKA (reference sequence). Trimming removed 0 bases from V and 2 bases from J, with 11 bases in between. The CDR3 loop spans 14 amino acids.

The sample holds many counts of this clone. The observed sequence ends 3 residues before the CDR3 terminus, with the missing tail filled in from the germline J gene. This sequence joins TRBV29-1 and TRBJ1-1; D possibly corresponds to TRBD1 (5 bases). The germline V and J ends were trimmed by 3 bases and 0 bases, with 8 bases remaining between them. Per germline, CDR1 SQVTM and CDR2 ANQGSEA. CDR3 length equals 13 residues. The CDR3 region is CSVEGLMNTEAFF. The CDR3 DNA, read in part, is TGCAGCGTTGAGGGGCTTATGAACACTGAA.